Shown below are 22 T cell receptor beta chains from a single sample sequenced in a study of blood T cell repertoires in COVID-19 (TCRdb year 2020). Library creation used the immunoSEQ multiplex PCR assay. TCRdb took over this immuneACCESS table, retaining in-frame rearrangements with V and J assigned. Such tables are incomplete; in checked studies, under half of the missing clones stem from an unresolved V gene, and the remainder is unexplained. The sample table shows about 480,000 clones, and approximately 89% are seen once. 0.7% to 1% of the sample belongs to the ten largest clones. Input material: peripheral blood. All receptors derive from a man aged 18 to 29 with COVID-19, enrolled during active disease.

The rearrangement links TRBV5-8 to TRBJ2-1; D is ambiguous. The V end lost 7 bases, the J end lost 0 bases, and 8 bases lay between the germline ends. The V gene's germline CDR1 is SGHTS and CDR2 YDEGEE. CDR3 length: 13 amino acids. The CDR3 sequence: CASSPPSYNEQFF. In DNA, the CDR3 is TGTGCCAGCTCTCCCCCCTCCTACAATGAGCAGTTCTTC.

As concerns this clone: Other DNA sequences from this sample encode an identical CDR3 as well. In DNA, the CDR3 is TGTGCCAGCAGCCAAGATCGGAGAAATTCACCCCTCCACTTT. Translating gives CASSQDRRNSPLHF. The chain employs TRBV3-1 (or the pseudogene TRBV3-2) and TRBJ1-6; D remains unclear. The CDR3 runs to 14 residues. Looked up from germline, CDR1 is LGHDT and CDR2 is YNNKEL (reference sequence). The V end lost 0 bases, the J end lost 7 bases, and 7 bases lay between the germline ends.

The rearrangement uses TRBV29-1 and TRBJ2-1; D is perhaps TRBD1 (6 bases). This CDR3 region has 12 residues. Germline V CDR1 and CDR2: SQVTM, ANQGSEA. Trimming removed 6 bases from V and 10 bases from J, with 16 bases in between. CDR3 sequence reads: CSVGWPRGEQFF. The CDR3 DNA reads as TGCAGCGTGGGTTGGCCTAGGGGGGAGCAGTTCTTC.

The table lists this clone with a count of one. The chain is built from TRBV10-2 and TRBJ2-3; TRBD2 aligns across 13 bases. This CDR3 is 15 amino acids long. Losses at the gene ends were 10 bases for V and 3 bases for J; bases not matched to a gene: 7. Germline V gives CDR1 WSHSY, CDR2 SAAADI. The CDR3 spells CATTGLAGITDTQYF. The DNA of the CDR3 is TGCGCCACTACGGGACTAGCGGGGATTACAGATACGCAGTATTTT.

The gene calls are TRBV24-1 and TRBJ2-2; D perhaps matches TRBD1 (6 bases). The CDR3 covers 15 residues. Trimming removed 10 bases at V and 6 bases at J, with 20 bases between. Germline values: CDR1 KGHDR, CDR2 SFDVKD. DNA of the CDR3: TGTGCCACAAGGACAGCTGGACTCGGGCCCGGGGAGCTGTTTTTT. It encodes CATRTAGLGPGELFF.

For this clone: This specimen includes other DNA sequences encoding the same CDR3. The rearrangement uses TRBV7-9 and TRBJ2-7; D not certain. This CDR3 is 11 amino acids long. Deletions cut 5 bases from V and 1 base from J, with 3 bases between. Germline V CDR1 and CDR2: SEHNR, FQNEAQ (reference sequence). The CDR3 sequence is CASSPSYEQYF. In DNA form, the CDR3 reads TGTGCCAGCAGCCCATCCTACGAGCAGTACTTC.

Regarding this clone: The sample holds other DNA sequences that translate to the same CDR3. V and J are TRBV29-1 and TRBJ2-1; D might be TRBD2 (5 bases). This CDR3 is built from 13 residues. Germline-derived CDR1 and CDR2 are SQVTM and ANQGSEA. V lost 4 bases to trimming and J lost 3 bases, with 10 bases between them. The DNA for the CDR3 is TGCAGCGTTGTGGGCGGGCTCTACAATGAGCAGTTCTTC. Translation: CSVVGGLYNEQFF.

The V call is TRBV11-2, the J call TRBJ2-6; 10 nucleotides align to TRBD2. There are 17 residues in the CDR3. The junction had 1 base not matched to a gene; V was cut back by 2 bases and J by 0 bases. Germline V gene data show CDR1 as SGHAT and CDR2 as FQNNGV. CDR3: CASSLLAGASGANVLTF. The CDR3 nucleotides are TGTGCCAGCAGCTTACTAGCGGGAGCCTCTGGGGCCAACGTCCTGACTTTC.

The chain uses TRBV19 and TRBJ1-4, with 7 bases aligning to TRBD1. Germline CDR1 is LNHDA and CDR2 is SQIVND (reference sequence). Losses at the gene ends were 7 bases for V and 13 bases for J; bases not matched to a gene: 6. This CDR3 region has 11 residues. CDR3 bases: TGTGCCAGTACCCTACAGGGGAGACTGTTTTTT. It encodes CASTLQGRLFF.

The CDR3 here is CATSRVSSGNEQFF. CDR3 DNA sequence: TGTGCCACCAGCAGAGTGTCTAGCGGCAATGAGCAGTTCTTC. J is TRBJ2-1 and V is TRBV15, with TRBD2 identical over 7 bases. Per germline, CDR1 LNHNV and CDR2 YYDKDF (reference sequence). Trimming cost V 1 base and J 6 bases; bases outside gene matches: 3. The CDR3 loop spans 14 amino acids.

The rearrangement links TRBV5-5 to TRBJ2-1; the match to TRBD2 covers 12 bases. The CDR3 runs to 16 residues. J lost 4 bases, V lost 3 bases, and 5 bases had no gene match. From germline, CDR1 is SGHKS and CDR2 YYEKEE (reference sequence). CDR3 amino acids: CASSSGLAGIYNEQFF. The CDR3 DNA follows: TGTGCCAGCAGCTCAGGACTAGCGGGGATTTACAATGAGCAGTTCTTC.

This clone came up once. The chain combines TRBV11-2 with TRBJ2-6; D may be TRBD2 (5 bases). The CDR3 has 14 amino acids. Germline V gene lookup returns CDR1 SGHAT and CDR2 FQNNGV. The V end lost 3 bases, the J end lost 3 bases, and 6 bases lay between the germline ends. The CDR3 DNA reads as TGTGCCAGCAGCTTTGGGAGTGGGGCCAACGTCCTGACTTTC. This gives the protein CASSFGSGANVLTF.

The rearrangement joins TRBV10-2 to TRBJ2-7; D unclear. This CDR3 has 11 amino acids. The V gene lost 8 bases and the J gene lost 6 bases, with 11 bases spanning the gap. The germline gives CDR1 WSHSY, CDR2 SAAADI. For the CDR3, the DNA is TGCGCCAGCCGTGGAGTAAGCGAGCAGTACTTC. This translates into CASRGVSEQYF.

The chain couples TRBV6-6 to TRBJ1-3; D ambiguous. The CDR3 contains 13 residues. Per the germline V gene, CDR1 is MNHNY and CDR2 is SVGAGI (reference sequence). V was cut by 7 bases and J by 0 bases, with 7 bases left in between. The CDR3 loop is CASTHNSGNTIYF. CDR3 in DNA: TGTGCCAGCACCCACAACTCTGGAAACACCATATATTTT.

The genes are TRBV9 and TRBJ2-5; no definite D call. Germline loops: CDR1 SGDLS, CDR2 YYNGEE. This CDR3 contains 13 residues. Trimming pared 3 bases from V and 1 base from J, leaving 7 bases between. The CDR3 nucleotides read TGTGCCAGCAGCGGCGACACCCAAGAGACCCAGTACTTC. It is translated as CASSGDTQETQYF. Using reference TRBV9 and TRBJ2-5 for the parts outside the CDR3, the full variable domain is DSGVTQTPKHLITATGQRVTLRCSPRSGDLSVYWYQQSLDQGLQFLIQYYNGEERAKGNILERFSAQQFPDLHSELNLSSLELGDSALYFCASSGDTQETQYFGPGTRLLVL.

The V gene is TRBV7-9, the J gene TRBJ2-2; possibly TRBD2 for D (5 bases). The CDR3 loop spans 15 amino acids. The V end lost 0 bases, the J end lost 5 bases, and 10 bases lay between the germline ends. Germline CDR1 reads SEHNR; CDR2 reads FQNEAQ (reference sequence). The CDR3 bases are TGTGCCAGCAGCTTAGCCCGGGGATTGACCGGGGAGCTGTTTTTT. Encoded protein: CASSLARGLTGELFF.

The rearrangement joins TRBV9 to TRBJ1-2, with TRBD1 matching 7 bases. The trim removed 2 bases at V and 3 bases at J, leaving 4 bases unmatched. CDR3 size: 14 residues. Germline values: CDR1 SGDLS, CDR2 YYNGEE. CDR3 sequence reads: CASSVGRGYYGYTF. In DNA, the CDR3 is TGTGCCAGCAGCGTTGGCAGGGGGTACTATGGCTACACCTTC.

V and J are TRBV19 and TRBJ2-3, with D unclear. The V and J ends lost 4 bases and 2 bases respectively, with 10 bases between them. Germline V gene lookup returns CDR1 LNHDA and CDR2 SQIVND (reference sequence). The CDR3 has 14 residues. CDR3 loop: CASSTQLLTDTQYF. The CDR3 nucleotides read TGTGCCAGTAGTACCCAACTCCTCACAGATACGCAGTATTTT.

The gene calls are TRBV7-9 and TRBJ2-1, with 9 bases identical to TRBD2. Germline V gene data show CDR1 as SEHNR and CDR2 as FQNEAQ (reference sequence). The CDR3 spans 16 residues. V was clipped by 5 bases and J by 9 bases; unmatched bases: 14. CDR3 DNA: TGTGCCAGCAGCCCGAGGGAGAGCGGGGGGTTGAGTGAGCAGTTCTTC. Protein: CASSPRESGGLSEQFF.

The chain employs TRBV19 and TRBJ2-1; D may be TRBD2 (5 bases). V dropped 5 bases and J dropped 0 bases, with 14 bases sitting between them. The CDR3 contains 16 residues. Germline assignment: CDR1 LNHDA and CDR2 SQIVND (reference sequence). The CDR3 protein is CASSGGLLSSYNEQFF. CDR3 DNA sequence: TGTGCCAGTAGTGGAGGACTGTTGAGCTCCTACAATGAGCAGTTCTTC.

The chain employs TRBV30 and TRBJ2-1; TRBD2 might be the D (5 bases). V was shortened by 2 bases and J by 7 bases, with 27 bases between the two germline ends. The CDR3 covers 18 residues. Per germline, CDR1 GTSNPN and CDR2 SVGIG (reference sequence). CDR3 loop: CAWSLLGIKVPGDNEQFF. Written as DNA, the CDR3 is TGTGCCTGGAGTCTCCTAGGGATAAAAGTCCCCGGGGATAATGAGCAGTTCTTC.

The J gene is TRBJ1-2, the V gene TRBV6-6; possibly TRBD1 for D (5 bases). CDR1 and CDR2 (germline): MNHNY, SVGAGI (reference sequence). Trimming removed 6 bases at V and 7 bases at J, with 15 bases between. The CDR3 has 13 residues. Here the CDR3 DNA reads TGTGCCAGCAGGCCAGGGCCTACGGGTGGCTACACCTTC. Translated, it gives CASRPGPTGGYTF.